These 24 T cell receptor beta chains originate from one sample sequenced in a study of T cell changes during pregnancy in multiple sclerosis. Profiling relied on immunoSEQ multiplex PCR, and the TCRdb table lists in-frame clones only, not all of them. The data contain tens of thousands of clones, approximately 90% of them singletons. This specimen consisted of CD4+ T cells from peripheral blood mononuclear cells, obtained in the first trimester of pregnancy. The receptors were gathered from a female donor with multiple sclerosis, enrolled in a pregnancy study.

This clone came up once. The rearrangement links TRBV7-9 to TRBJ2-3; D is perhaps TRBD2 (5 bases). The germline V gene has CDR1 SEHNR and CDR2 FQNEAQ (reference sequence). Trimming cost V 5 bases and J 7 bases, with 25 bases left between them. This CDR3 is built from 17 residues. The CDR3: CASSTLRLGGSANTQYF. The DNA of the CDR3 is TGTGCCAGCAGCACCCTCCGGCTGGGTGGGAGTGCTAATACGCAGTATTTT.

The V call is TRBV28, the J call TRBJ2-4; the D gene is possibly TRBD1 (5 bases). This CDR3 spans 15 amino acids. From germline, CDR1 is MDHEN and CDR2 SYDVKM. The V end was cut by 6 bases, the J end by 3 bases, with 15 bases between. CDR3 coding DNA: TGTGCCAGCAGCCCTGCTGGGGCGGTCAAAAACATTCAGTACTTC. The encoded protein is CASSPAGAVKNIQYF. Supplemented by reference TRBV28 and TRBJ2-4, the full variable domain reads DVKVTQSSRYLVKRTGEKVFLECVQDMDHENMFWYRQDPGLGLRLIYFSYDVKMKEKGDIPEGYSVSREKKERFSLILESASTNQTSMYLCASSPAGAVKNIQYFGAGTRLSVL.

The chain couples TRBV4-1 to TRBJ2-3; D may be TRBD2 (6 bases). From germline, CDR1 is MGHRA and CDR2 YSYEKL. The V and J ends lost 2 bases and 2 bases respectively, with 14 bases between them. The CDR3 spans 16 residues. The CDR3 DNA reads TGCGCCAGCAGCCAACTTACTAGCCGAATCACAGATACGCAGTATTTT. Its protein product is CASSQLTSRITDTQYF.

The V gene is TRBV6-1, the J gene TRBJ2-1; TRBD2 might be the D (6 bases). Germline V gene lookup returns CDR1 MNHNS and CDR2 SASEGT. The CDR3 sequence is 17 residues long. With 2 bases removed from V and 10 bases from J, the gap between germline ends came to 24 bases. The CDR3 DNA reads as TGTGCCAGCAGTGAAAACTTTAAGGTGGCGGGACCAAACGAGCAGTTCTTC. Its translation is CASSENFKVAGPNEQFF.

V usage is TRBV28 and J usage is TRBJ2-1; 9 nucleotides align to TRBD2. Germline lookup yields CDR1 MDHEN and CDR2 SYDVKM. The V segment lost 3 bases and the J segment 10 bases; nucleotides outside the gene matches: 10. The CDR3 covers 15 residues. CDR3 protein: CASSFFGGRAGEQFF. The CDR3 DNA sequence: TGTGCCAGCAGTTTTTTTGGCGGGAGGGCTGGGGAGCAGTTCTTC.

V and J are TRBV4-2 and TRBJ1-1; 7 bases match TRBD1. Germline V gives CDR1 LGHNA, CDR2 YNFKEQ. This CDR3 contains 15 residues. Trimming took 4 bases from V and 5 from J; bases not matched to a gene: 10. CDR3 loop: CASSRETGQRTEAFF. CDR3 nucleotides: TGTGCCAGCAGCCGAGAGACAGGGCAAAGGACTGAAGCTTTCTTT.

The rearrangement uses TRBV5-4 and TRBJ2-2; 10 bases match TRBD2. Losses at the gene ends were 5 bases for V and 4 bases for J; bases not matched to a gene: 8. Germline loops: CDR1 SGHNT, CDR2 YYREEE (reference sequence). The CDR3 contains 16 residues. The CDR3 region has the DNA TGTGCCAGCAGTAGGGAGGTAGCGGGGGGCACCGGGGAGCTGTTTTTT. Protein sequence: CASSREVAGGTGELFF.

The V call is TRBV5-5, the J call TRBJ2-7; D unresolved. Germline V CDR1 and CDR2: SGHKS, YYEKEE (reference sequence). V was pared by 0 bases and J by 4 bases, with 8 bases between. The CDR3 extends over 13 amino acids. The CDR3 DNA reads TGTGCCAGCAGCTTGGGGCCGGGTTACGAGCAGTACTTC. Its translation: CASSLGPGYEQYF.

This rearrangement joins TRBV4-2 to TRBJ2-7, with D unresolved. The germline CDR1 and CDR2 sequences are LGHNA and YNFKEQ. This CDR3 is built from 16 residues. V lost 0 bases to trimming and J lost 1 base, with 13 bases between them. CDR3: CASSQERQPLSYEQYF. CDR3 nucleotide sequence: TGTGCCAGCAGCCAAGAGAGGCAGCCGCTTTCCTACGAGCAGTACTTC.

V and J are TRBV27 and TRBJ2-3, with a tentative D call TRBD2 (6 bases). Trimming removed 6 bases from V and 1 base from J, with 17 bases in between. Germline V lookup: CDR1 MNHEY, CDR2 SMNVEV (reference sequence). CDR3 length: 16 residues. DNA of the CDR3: TGTGCCAGCAGCACCATGACTAGTATCGGCACAGATACGCAGTATTTT. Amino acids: CASSTMTSIGTDTQYF.

The CDR3 sequence: CASSIRRDRRSNQPQHF. CDR3 sequence (DNA): TGTGCCAGTAGTATAAGGCGGGACCGACGTAGCAATCAGCCCCAGCATTTT. This sequence joins TRBV19 and TRBJ1-5; a possible D gene is TRBD1 (5 bases). Trimming stripped 2 bases from V and 0 bases from J, with 14 bases between. The CDR3 is 17 residues long. Germline V gene sequence: CDR1 LNHDA, CDR2 SQIVND (reference sequence).

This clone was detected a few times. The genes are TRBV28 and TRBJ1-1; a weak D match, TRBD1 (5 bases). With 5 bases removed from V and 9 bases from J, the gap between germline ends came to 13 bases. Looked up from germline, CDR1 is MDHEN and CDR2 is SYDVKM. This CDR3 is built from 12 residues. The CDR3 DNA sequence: TGTGCCAGCAGTCCTAGACAGTCTAAAGCTTTCTTT. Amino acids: CASSPRQSKAFF.

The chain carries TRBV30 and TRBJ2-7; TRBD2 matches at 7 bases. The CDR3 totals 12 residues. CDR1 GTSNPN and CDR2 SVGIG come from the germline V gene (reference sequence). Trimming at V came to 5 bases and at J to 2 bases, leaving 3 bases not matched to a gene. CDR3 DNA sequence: TGTGCCTGGTCGGGGGGTCCCTACGAGCAGTACTTC. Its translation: CAWSGGPYEQYF.

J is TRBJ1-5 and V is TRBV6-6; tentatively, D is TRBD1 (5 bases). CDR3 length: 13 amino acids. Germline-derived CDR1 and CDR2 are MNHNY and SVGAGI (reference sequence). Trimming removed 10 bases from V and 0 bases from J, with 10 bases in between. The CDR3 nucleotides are TGTGCCACCCGACAGTATAGCAATCAGCCCCAGCATTTT. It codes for CATRQYSNQPQHF.

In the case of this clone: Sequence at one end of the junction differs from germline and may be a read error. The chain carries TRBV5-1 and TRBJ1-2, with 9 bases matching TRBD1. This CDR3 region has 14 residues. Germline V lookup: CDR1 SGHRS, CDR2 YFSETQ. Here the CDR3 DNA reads TGCGCCAGCAGGTTGGGACAGGGTGTTCCTGGCTACACCTTC. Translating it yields CASRLGQGVPGYTF.

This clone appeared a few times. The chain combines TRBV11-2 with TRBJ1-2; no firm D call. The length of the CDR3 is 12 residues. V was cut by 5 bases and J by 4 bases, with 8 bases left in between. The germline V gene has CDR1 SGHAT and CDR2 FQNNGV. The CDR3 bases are TGTGCCAGCAGCCCCCTGAGCTATGGCTACACCTTC. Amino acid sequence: CASSPLSYGYTF.

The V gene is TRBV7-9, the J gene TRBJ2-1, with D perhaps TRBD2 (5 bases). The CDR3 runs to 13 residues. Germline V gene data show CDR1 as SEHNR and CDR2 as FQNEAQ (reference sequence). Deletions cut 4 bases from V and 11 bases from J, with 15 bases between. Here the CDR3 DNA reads TGTGCCAGCAGCTACACCAGCGGAAAGAAGCAGTTCTTC. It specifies CASSYTSGKKQFF.

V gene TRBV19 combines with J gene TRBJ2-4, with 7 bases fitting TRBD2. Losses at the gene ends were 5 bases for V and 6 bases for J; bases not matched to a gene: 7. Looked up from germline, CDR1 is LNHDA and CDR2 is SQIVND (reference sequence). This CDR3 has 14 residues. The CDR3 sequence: CASSARGGTNIQYF. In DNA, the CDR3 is TGTGCCAGTAGTGCAAGGGGAGGGACAAACATTCAGTACTTC.

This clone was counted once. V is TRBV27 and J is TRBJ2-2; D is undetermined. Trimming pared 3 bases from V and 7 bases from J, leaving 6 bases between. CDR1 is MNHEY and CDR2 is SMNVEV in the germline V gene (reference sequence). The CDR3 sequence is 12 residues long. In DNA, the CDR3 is TGTGCCAGCAGTTTGGGCAGCGGGGAGCTGTTTTTT. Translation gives CASSLGSGELFF.

The CDR3 spells CAISGQGASGNTIYF. As DNA, the CDR3 is TGTGCCATCAGCGGACAGGGGGCTTCTGGAAACACCATATATTTT. This chain links TRBV10-3 with TRBJ1-3; TRBD1 matches at 11 bases. Trimming at V came to 6 bases and at J to 1 base, leaving 2 bases not matched to a gene. The CDR3 is made up of 15 amino acids. Germline lookup yields CDR1 ENHRY and CDR2 SYGVKD.

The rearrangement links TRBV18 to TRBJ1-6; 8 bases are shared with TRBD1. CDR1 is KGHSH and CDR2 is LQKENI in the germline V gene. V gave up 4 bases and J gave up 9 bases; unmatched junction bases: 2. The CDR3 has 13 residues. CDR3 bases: TGTGCCAGCTCACAGGACAGGGTTTCACCCCTCCACTTT. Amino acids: CASSQDRVSPLHF.

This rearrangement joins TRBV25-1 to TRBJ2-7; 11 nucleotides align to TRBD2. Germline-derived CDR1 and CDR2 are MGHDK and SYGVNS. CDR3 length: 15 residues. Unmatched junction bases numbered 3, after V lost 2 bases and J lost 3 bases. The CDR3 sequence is CASSEGLAGGYEQYF. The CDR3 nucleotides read TGTGCCAGCAGTGAAGGCCTAGCGGGGGGCTACGAGCAGTACTTC.

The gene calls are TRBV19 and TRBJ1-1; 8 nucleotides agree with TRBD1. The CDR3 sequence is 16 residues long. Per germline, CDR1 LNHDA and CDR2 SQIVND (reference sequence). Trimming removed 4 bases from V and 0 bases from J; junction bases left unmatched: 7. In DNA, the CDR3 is TGTGCCAGTAGTAACACAGGGGGAAGCATGAACACTGAAGCTTTCTTT. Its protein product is CASSNTGGSMNTEAFF.

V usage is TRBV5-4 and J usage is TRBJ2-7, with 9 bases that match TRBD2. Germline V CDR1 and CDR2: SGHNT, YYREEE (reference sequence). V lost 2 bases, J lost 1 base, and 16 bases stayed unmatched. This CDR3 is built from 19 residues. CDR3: CASSFSMKASGDRSYEQYF. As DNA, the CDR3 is TGTGCCAGCAGCTTTTCCATGAAGGCTAGCGGGGACCGATCCTACGAGCAGTACTTC.